The next 5 T cell receptor beta chains were all read from a single sample in a study of spatial heterogeneity in lung cancer. Time point reported: blood at routine non-recurrence follow-up after resection. Each CDR3 protein gets one entry after TCRdb re-called the 5' RACE reads with MiXCR. In the table there are fewer than 150,000 distinct CDR3 sequences, about 10% of which are singletons. Sequences were derived from PBMCs, sampled at follow-up. These receptors originate from a female donor with early-stage non-small cell lung cancer.

Only a few counts were recorded for this clonotype. The chain combines TRBV29-1 with TRBJ2-5; 10 positions agree with TRBD2. The CDR3 spans 13 residues. The junction had 4 bases not matched to a gene; V was cut back by 4 bases and J by 5 bases. The germline CDR1 and CDR2 sequences are SQVTM and ANQGSEA. CDR3 nucleotide sequence: TGCAGCGTTGTTAAGGGACTAGCGGAGACCCAGTACTTC. Its translation is CSVVKGLAETQYF.

This clonotype occurred a few times. The V gene is TRBV20-1, the J gene TRBJ1-6, with 7 positions matching TRBD1. J gave up 0 bases and V 0 bases, and 5 bases lay outside the gene matches. Looked up from germline, CDR1 is DFQATT and CDR2 is SNEGSKA (reference sequence). The CDR3 contains 17 residues. CDR3 nucleotides: TGCAGTGCTAGAGATAAGGGACAGAGCTCCTATAATTCACCCCTCCACTTT. Amino acids: CSARDKGQSSYNSPLHF.

This clonotype was recorded a few times. The chain uses TRBV27 and TRBJ2-1, with D maybe TRBD2 (6 bases). The ends were cut back, 8 bases at V and 3 bases at J, with 14 bases in the middle. Germline assignment: CDR1 MNHEY and CDR2 SMNVEV (reference sequence). The CDR3 loop spans 14 amino acids. The CDR3 region is CASGLAGLYNEQFF. DNA of the CDR3: TGTGCCAGCGGCCTGGCGGGACTCTACAATGAGCAGTTCTTC.

The V call is TRBV9, the J call TRBJ1-3, with 10 bases fitting TRBD1. J lost 2 bases, V lost 4 bases, and 9 bases had no gene match. This CDR3 has 17 amino acids. Germline V gene data show CDR1 as SGDLS and CDR2 as YYNGEE. CDR3 coding DNA: TGTGCCAGCAGCCCCACTCCGGGACAGGGGCCTGGAAACACCATATATTTT. Its protein product is CASSPTPGQGPGNTIYF.

In this sample, this clonotype turned up many times. This chain links TRBV2 with TRBJ2-5, with D possibly TRBD1 on 6 matching bases. V was cut by 6 bases and J by 0 bases, with 8 bases left in between. The germline gives CDR1 SNHLY, CDR2 FYNNEI. The CDR3 totals 13 residues. CDR3 residues: CASSRDNQETQYF. The DNA of the CDR3 is TGTGCCAGCAGCCGGGACAACCAAGAGACCCAGTACTTC.